This TCR beta chain emerged from a study of CD8+ T cells in alopecia areata. Unmatched junction bases numbered 9, after V lost 6 bases and J lost 5 bases. CDR1 and CDR2 from the germline V gene are SQVTM and ANQGSEA. The length of the CDR3 is 13 residues. Treatment noted: oral pan-JAK inhibitor, 5-10 mg twice daily. In each case, RNA was isolated and then reverse transcribed into cDNA as the sequencing template. Sequencing used immunoSEQ multiplex PCR; TCRdb keeps in-frame clones, though not all of them. The repertoire has roughly 110,000 clones, approximately 54% of them found once; the top ten carry 10% to 15%.

The starting material was CD8+ T cells sorted from blood, obtained at week 24, from a patient treated with tofacitinib. This rearrangement joins TRBV29-1 to TRBJ2-7, with TRBD1 matching over 8 bases. The TCR comes from a human donor with alopecia areata. CDR3 nucleotide sequence: TGCAGCGTACCCGGACAGGGTTTACACGAGCAGTACTTC. It specifies CSVPGQGLHEQYF.